A single sample is the source of the 14 T cell receptor beta chains below, sequenced in a study of cytomegalovirus exposure and HLA in healthy donors (TCRdb year 2017). Libraries came from the immunoSEQ multiplex PCR assay. TCRdb retrieved this table from immuneACCESS and kept in-frame rearrangements only. Not all clones are present; in checked studies, unresolved V genes account for under half, and no reason is known for the remainder. The sample table lists around 190,000 clones, around 88% of them with a count of one. In total, the top ten clones hold almost 1.5% of the sample. Sequencing was done on a sample of PBMCs. The source of these receptors is a woman aged 18-29 years in good health and CMV-seronegative.

There are a few counts of this clone. J is TRBJ1-1 and V is TRBV18; D ambiguous. The CDR3 is 12 amino acids. Trimming pared 4 bases from V and 10 bases from J, leaving 13 bases between. Germline CDR1 KGHSH, CDR2 LQKENI. The chain's CDR3 is CASSQSPTGAFF. As DNA, the CDR3 is TGTGCCAGCTCACAATCACCGACGGGAGCTTTCTTT.

The J gene is TRBJ1-1, the V gene TRBV7-8; 8 bases match TRBD1. Losses at the gene ends were 5 bases for V and 2 bases for J; bases not matched to a gene: 10. The length of the CDR3 is 16 residues. Germline V lookup: CDR1 SGHVS, CDR2 FQNEAQ. CDR3 bases: TGTGCCAGCAGCATCAGGGGGCAAATACAAAACACTGAAGCTTTCTTT. Translated: CASSIRGQIQNTEAFF.

This clone was picked up a small number of times. The V and J genes are TRBV4-1 and TRBJ2-7; D possibly corresponds to TRBD2 (6 bases). The CDR3 covers 18 residues. Germline V gene lookup returns CDR1 MGHRA and CDR2 YSYEKL. V was clipped by 4 bases and J by 3 bases, with 25 bases between them. This chain's CDR3 is CASSPSFGRFREYYEQYF. The CDR3 nucleotides read TGCGCCAGCAGCCCCTCATTTGGGAGGTTTCGGGAATACTACGAGCAGTACTTC.

In the case of this clone: A single base separates this from a much larger clone, so it may be a read error. The V gene is TRBV2, the J gene TRBJ1-6, with D maybe TRBD1 (6 bases). Trimming left V 8 bases short and J 9 bases short, with 20 bases between. This CDR3 region has 15 residues. Germline V gives CDR1 SNHLY, CDR2 FYNNEI. The CDR3 is CASCGGGSGASPLHF. The CDR3 DNA is TGTGCCAGCTGTGGGGGGGGCTCAGGGGCTTCACCCCTCCACTTT.

This rearrangement joins TRBV7-7 to TRBJ2-2; unclear D gene. V lost 1 base, J lost 1 base, and 7 bases lay in between. CDR1 is SSHAT and CDR2 is FNYEAQ in the germline V gene (reference sequence). The length of the CDR3 is 15 residues. The CDR3, as DNA: TGTGCCAGCAGCTTAGATCCCCTGAACACCGGGGAGCTGTTTTTT. This codes for CASSLDPLNTGELFF.

This rearrangement joins TRBV5-1 to TRBJ1-5; TRBD1 is a possible D gene (5 bases). V was pared by 1 base and J by 7 bases, with 12 bases between. Germline V gene sequence: CDR1 SGHRS, CDR2 YFSETQ. This CDR3 spans 14 amino acids. The CDR3 reads CASSLNQGTQPQHF. CDR3 bases: TGCGCCAGCAGCTTGAACCAGGGAACACAGCCCCAGCATTTT.

The chain couples TRBV7-2 to TRBJ2-3; 8 nucleotides match TRBD2. The CDR3 contains 15 residues. The germline V gene has CDR1 SGHTA and CDR2 FQGNSA. Trimming at V came to 3 bases and at J to 1 base, leaving 3 bases not matched to a gene. The CDR3 is CASSFVTSGTDTQYF. CDR3 nucleotide sequence: TGTGCCAGCAGCTTTGTGACTAGCGGCACAGATACGCAGTATTTT.

The rearrangement uses TRBV5-5 and TRBJ2-7; D possibly corresponds to TRBD1 (5 bases). Germline V CDR1 and CDR2: SGHKS, YYEKEE (reference sequence). The CDR3 spans 15 residues. Between the trimmed V and J ends, which lost 0 bases and 0 bases, there was a span of 10 bases. The DNA for the CDR3 is TGTGCCAGCAGCTTGGCCGAGACAGCCTCCTACGAGCAGTACTTC. Residues: CASSLAETASYEQYF.

The rearrangement joins TRBV7-9 to TRBJ1-1; the D is unclear. The V gene's germline CDR1 is SEHNR and CDR2 FQNEAQ (reference sequence). Deletions cut 5 bases from V and 3 bases from J, with 10 bases between. This CDR3 region has 13 residues. The CDR3 DNA reads as TGTGCCAGCAGCACAGACCCCCACACTGAAGCTTTCTTT. Its protein product is CASSTDPHTEAFF.

This sequence joins TRBV10-3 and TRBJ2-1, with TRBD2 matching over 10 bases. Per the germline V gene, CDR1 is ENHRY and CDR2 is SYGVKD. There are 20 residues in the CDR3. V was clipped by 0 bases and J by 1 base; unmatched bases: 12. This CDR3 is CAISESAGTSEWGSYNEQFF. CDR3 sequence (DNA): TGTGCCATCAGTGAGTCCGCCGGGACTAGCGAATGGGGGTCCTACAATGAGCAGTTCTTC.

This chain links TRBV18 with TRBJ1-1; weak D call: TRBD1 (5 bases). V was pared by 9 bases and J by 2 bases, with 13 bases between. Germline-derived CDR1 and CDR2 are KGHSH and LQKENI. The CDR3 has 13 amino acids. The CDR3, as DNA: TGTGCCAGTCCCCCCGGGGGAAACACTGAAGCTTTCTTT. Translating it yields CASPPGGNTEAFF.

J is TRBJ1-2 and V is TRBV6-5, with 9 nucleotides matching TRBD1. Losses at the gene ends were 2 bases for V and 8 bases for J; bases not matched to a gene: 9. This CDR3 contains 15 residues. Germline CDR1 and CDR2: MNHEY and SVGAGI. In nucleotides, the CDR3 is TGTGCCAGCAGTTACACGCCGGGACAGGGTTTCGGCTACACCTTC. It yields the protein CASSYTPGQGFGYTF.

This clone has more than one count but fewer than ten. The genes are TRBV6-4 and TRBJ1-5; a possible D gene is TRBD1 (5 bases). Germline V CDR1 and CDR2: MRHNA, SNTAGT. The CDR3 sequence is 15 residues long. Trimming shortened V by 4 bases and J by 5 bases, and 15 bases separated the two germline ends. In nucleotides, the CDR3 is TGTGCCAGCAGTGTTTTGCCAGGGAATCATCAGCCCCAGCATTTT. It codes for CASSVLPGNHQPQHF.

The J gene is TRBJ1-2, the V gene TRBV5-1, with 10 bases lining up with TRBD1. Germline V gene lookup returns CDR1 SGHRS and CDR2 YFSETQ. The CDR3 totals 16 residues. The V segment lost 4 bases and the J segment 4 bases; nucleotides outside the gene matches: 10. The CDR3 bases are TGCGCCAGCAGCGCCTCGCCCGGGACAGGGGTCTATGGCTACACCTTC. The encoded protein is CASSASPGTGVYGYTF.